These T cell receptor beta chains were read from a single sample in a study of T cells after yellow fever vaccination. Using its own MiXCR run on the 5' RACE reads, TCRdb lists one record per CDR3 protein. The sample has 300,000 or so distinct CDR3 sequences, about 10% seen once. The sample in question was CD4+ T cells sorted from PBMCs, obtained 5 days after the yellow fever booster vaccination. These receptors were obtained from a man aged 18 to 29 who received the YFV17D yellow fever vaccine. CDR3s include the opening cysteine and the closing phenylalanine or tryptophan. D genes are given only for firm matches. Expanded clones get a size class; other rows say once, few or many, or leave the size out.

.	15	TRBV6-6	.	TRBJ2-3	CASSYAPQGGGSQYF	TGTGCCAGCAGTTACGCCCCTCAGGGTGGCGGATCGCAGTATTTT
TRBD1	14	TRBV6-1	few	TRBJ1-5	CATQPGGPNQPQHF	TGTGCCACACAACCAGGGGGCCCCAATCAGCCCCAGCATTTT
TRBD2	16	TRBV4-1	many	TRBJ2-7	CASSFGTSGGSYEQYF	TGCGCCAGCAGCTTCGGCACTAGCGGGGGGTCCTACGAGCAGTACTTC
TRBD2	15	TRBV7-2	few	TRBJ2-4	CASSLVGGGEVIQYF	TGTGCCAGCAGCTTAGTTGGTGGGGGGGAGGTCATTCAGTACTTC
.	14	TRBV10-1	.	TRBJ2-3	CASSEAGPRDTQYF	TGCGCCAGCAGTGAGGCGGGACCTCGGGATACGCAGTATTTT
TRBD2	12	TRBV12-3/TRBV12-4	many	TRBJ2-5	CASSLRGETQYF	TGTGCCAGCAGTTTGCGGGGGGAGACCCAGTACTTC
.	15	TRBV7-2	.	TRBJ1-3	CASSTTATTGNTIYF	TGTGCCAGCAGTACGACAGCCACGACTGGAAACACCATATATTTT
.	14	TRBV20-1	many	TRBJ1-2	CSASSHGGNYGYTF	TGCAGTGCTAGTTCCCACGGAGGGAACTATGGCTACACCTTC
.	14	TRBV19	.	TRBJ1-1	CASSITSGGLGAFF	TGTGCCAGTAGTATAACGAGTGGGGGGCTCGGAGCTTTCTTT
.	15	TRBV18	many	TRBJ2-3	CASSPQGLGTDTQYF	TGTGCCAGCTCACCACAGGGGTTAGGCACAGATACGCAGTATTTT
TRBD2	17	TRBV4-1	many	TRBJ2-5	CASSKRLAGNFQETQYF	TGCGCCAGCAGCAAAAGACTAGCGGGGAATTTTCAAGAGACCCAGTACTTC
TRBD1	16	TRBV4-2	few	TRBJ1-2	CASSQSRTGGIYGYTF	TGTGCCAGCAGCCAATCCAGGACAGGGGGAATCTATGGCTACACCTTC
.	17	TRBV20-1	many	TRBJ2-3	CSAKPRGGTSGTDTQYF	TGCAGTGCTAAGCCCCGTGGGGGGACGTCTGGCACAGATACGCAGTATTTT
TRBD2	17	TRBV9	.	TRBJ2-2	CASSGGGSGANTGELFF	TGTGCCAGCAGCGGTGGTGGTAGCGGGGCGAACACCGGGGAGCTGTTTTTT
.	12	TRBV20-1	few	TRBJ1-2	CSAPGGSFGYTF	TGCAGTGCGCCTGGAGGTTCATTTGGCTACACCTTC
.	14	TRBV24-1	.	TRBJ1-2	CATSDVTGLYGYTF	TGTGCCACCAGTGATGTGACAGGCCTCTATGGCTACACCTTC
.	13	TRBV7-3	few	TRBJ2-2	CASSAMGTGELFF	TGTGCCAGCAGCGCCATGGGGACCGGGGAGCTGTTTTTT
.	15	TRBV7-2	few	TRBJ2-3	CASRPPGRSTDTQYF	TGTGCCAGCAGACCACCGGGAAGAAGCACAGATACGCAGTATTTT
.	14	TRBV3-1	few	TRBJ2-7	CASSQGVRSYEQYF	TGTGCCAGCAGCCAGGGGGTCAGATCCTACGAGCAGTACTTC
.	14	TRBV25-1	few	TRBJ1-5	CASSDRESNQPQHF	TGTGCCAGCAGTGATCGGGAGTCCAATCAGCCCCAGCATTTT
.	13	TRBV6-5	few	TRBJ1-1	CASSYVPGTEAFF	TGTGCCAGCAGTTACGTCCCGGGCACTGAAGCTTTCTTT
.	16	TRBV9	.	TRBJ2-5	CASSVGPLGGQETQYF	TGTGCCAGCAGCGTAGGGCCCCTGGGCGGACAAGAGACCCAGTACTTC
TRBD1	16	TRBV7-2	.	TRBJ2-5	CASSSLWTGGPETQYF	TGTGCCAGCAGCTCATTATGGACAGGGGGGCCAGAGACCCAGTACTTC
.	13	TRBV7-7	.	TRBJ2-3	CASSSRDTDTQYF	TGTGCTAGCAGCTCCCGGGACACAGATACGCAGTATTTT